Listed below are T cell receptor beta chains from one sample, sequenced in a study of blood T cell repertoires in COVID-19. Profiling relied on immunoSEQ multiplex PCR, and the TCRdb table lists in-frame clones only, not all of them. The sample yields about 260,000 clones, over 80% seen once. The sample taken for sequencing was peripheral blood. Receptors originate from a woman aged 35 to 49 who had recovered from COVID-19. Each CDR3 is given with its conserved first and last residue. A D gene is named only where the DNA matches it firmly. A row's size may be missing; if present it is once, few, many or a size class.

>TRBD1|TRBJ2-7|TRBV14|NA|15
TGTGCCAGCAGCAGGACAGGGCTCGTAAGCTACGAGCAGTACTTC
CASSRTGLVSYEQYF
>NA|TRBJ1-2|TRBV20-1|NA|11
TGCAGTGCCTACACAGGGTATGGCTACACCTTC
CSAYTGYGYTF
>NA|TRBJ2-1|TRBV6-5|NA|15
TGTGCCAGCAGCCCCACAGGGACCCCCTACAATGAGCAGTTCTTC
CASSPTGTPYNEQFF
>NA|TRBJ1-1|TRBV29-1|NA|13
TGCAGCGTTCTGGCCCAGATGAACACTGAAGCTTTCTTT
CSVLAQMNTEAFF
>NA|TRBJ2-7|TRBV6-5|NA|11
TGTGCCACCCAGATCTCCTACGAGCAGTACTTC
CATQISYEQYF
>TRBD1|TRBJ1-1|TRBV6-2/TRBV6-3|NA|16
TGTGCCAGCAGTTCCCGGGACAGGGGGATGAACACTGAAGCTTTCTTT
CASSSRDRGMNTEAFF
>NA|TRBJ1-1|TRBV7-9|NA|13
TGTGCCAGCAGCCCCCTTAGAGCAGGGCGAGCTTTCTTT
CASSPLRAGRAFF
>NA|TRBJ1-6|TRBV5-1|NA|16
TGCGCCAGCAGTTTGATAGGGGGTCGATATAATTCACCCCTCCACTTT
CASSLIGGRYNSPLHF
>TRBD1|TRBJ1-1|TRBV6-1|NA|18
TGTGCCAGCAGTGCTAACTCGGAGACAGGGGGCTTGAACACTGAAGCTTTCTTT
CASSANSETGGLNTEAFF
>TRBD1|TRBJ1-1|TRBV5-1|NA|15
TGCGCCAGCAGCTTGGATCCCCAGGGGGACACTGAAGCTTTCTTT
CASSLDPQGDTEAFF
>NA|TRBJ2-5|TRBV6-5|NA|15
TGTGCCAGCAGTTACTTAGGGACACCCCAAGAGACCCAGTACTTC
CASSYLGTPQETQYF
>TRBD1|TRBJ1-1|TRBV7-9|NA|14
TGTGCCAGCAGCGTACGGGACAGAACCCTCGGAGCTTTCTTT
CASSVRDRTLGAFF
>TRBD2|TRBJ2-3|TRBV2|once|15
TGTGCCAGCAGTGATTCGCGGGGGGGCCGCGATACGCAGTATTTT
CASSDSRGGRDTQYF
>TRBD1|TRBJ2-7|TRBV5-1|NA|15
TGCGCCAGCAGCGGCAAGGACAGGGGGGCCTACGAGCAGTACTTC
CASSGKDRGAYEQYF
>TRBD1|TRBJ1-1|TRBV5-1|once|14
TGCGCCAGCAGCTTGGGCAGGGGGCCCACTGAAGCTTTCTTT
CASSLGRGPTEAFF
>TRBD1|TRBJ1-1|TRBV10-3|NA|15
TGTGCCACAATCCGGGACAGGGAACAGAACACTGAAGCTTTCTTT
CATIRDREQNTEAFF
>NA|TRBJ2-3|TRBV5-6|NA|15
TGTGCCAGCAGTTACCCACAGGGCGGCACAGATACGCAGTATTTT
CASSYPQGGTDTQYF
>TRBD1|TRBJ1-5|TRBV19|NA|13
TGTGCCAGTAGAACAGGGGGTTATCAGCCCCAGCATTTT
CASRTGGYQPQHF
>NA|TRBJ1-1|TRBV27|NA|17
TGTGCCAGCAGTATACTCCCCCCCTACGGGAGGAACACTGAAGCTTTCTTT
CASSILPPYGRNTEAFF
>NA|TRBJ1-4|TRBV2|NA|13
TGTGCCAGCAGTGCAGGGATTAATGAAAAACTGTTTTTT
CASSAGINEKLFF
>NA|TRBJ2-5|TRBV5-5|NA|15
TGTGCCAGCAGCTTGGCCACAGGGCCCGCGTTGGCCCAGTACTTC
CASSLATGPALAQYF
>NA|TRBJ2-3|TRBV30|NA|17
TGTGCCTGGAGTCTAGGAGGTCGACGGCCGGACACAGATACGCAGTATTTT
CAWSLGGRRPDTDTQYF
>NA|TRBJ1-1|TRBV18|NA|14
TGTGCCAGCTCACCACCGGGGGAGGCGACTGAAGCTTTCTTT
CASSPPGEATEAFF
>NA|TRBJ1-1|TRBV19|NA|14
TGTGCCAGTAGTATTAGCAGGGATAAAACTGAAGCTTTCTTT
CASSISRDKTEAFF
>TRBD1|TRBJ1-2|TRBV6-5|NA|14
TGTGCCAGCAGACTTTCCACAGGGGGCGGTGGCTACACCTTC
CASRLSTGGGGYTF
>NA|TRBJ1-1|TRBV7-2|NA|13
TGTGCCAGCAGCTTTAATAGGCGGACTGAAGCTTTCTTT
CASSFNRRTEAFF
>TRBD1|TRBJ1-2|TRBV27|many|16
TGTGCCAGCAGTTTCCGAAATCCGGGACAGGGCTATGGCTACACCTTC
CASSFRNPGQGYGYTF
>TRBD1|TRBJ2-1|TRBV11-2|NA|16
TGTGCCAGCAGCCGAGACAGGGGAAGTTCTTACAATGAGCAGTTCTTC
CASSRDRGSSYNEQFF
>TRBD2|TRBJ2-7|TRBV9|NA|15
TGTGCCAGCAGCGTGGGAGGGGATTTTTCCCGAGAGCAGTACTTC
CASSVGGDFSREQYF
>TRBD1|TRBJ1-4|TRBV24-1|NA|14
TGTGCCACCAGTGTTGGACAGGGGGCTTTAAAACTGTTTTTT
CATSVGQGALKLFF
>NA|TRBJ1-3|TRBV19|NA|14
TGTGCCAGTAGTATGTCCTTCTCTGGAAACACCATATATTTT
CASSMSFSGNTIYF
>TRBD1|TRBJ2-1|TRBV28|NA|11
TGTGCCACCCACCAGGGGGCTCGTAAGATCTTC
CATHQGARKIF
>NA|TRBJ1-2|TRBV5-4|NA|13
TGTGCCAGCAGCCTGGACCGAGTATGGGGCTACACCTTC
CASSLDRVWGYTF
>TRBD1|TRBJ2-3|TRBV7-3|NA|15
TGTGCCAGCAGCGAGACAGGGGGCACCACAGATACGCAGTATTTT
CASSETGGTTDTQYF
>TRBD1|TRBJ1-2|TRBV23-1|NA|17
TGCGCCAGCAGTCAAAAAATACAGGGGGAATGCTGCTATGGCTACACCTTC
CASSQKIQGECCYGYTF
>NA|TRBJ1-6|TRBV19|NA|15
TGTGCCAGTAGTATAGCGGACAGATATAATTCACCCCTCCACTTT
CASSIADRYNSPLHF
>TRBD2|TRBJ2-7|TRBV6-6|NA|15
TGTGCCAGCAGCCCGACCCTAGCGGGGGGGCGCGAGCAGTACTTC
CASSPTLAGGREQYF
>TRBD1|TRBJ2-7|TRBV2|NA|15
TGTGCCAGCAGTCGTACAGGGGGCTACCTCTACGAGCAGTACTTC
CASSRTGGYLYEQYF
>TRBD1|TRBJ1-1|TRBV19|NA|14
TGTGCCAGTGCCCAGACAGGGCTCGGCACTGAAGCTTTCTTT
CASAQTGLGTEAFF
>TRBD1|TRBJ1-5|TRBV2|NA|14
TGTGCCAGCAAGAGGGACAGGGTCAATCAGCCCCAGCATTTT
CASKRDRVNQPQHF
>TRBD1|TRBJ1-2|TRBV11-2|NA|15
TGTGCCAGCAGCTTTGGGACAGGGGGCGACTATGGCTACACCTTC
CASSFGTGGDYGYTF
>TRBD2|TRBJ2-7|TRBV27|NA|15
TGTGCCAGCAGTTTCGGGGGGGCAGCCTCCTACGAGCAGTACTTC
CASSFGGAASYEQYF
>NA|TRBJ1-3|TRBV5-6|once|13
TGTGCCAGCAGCTTGCTTCTCGGGGACACCATATATTTT
CASSLLLGDTIYF
>NA|TRBJ1-5|TRBV5-4|NA|14
TGTGCCAGCAGCTTGGCGCCAGGGGATCAGCCCCAGCATTTT
CASSLAPGDQPQHF